This T cell receptor (beta chain) was identified in a study of T cell responses to AZD1222 COVID-19 vaccine. Study conclusions and caveats: Per reports, nearly half of all spike-specific TCRs target regions that are unmutated in variants.

By share, this clone ranks as medium-sized. The antigen remains unidentified. V lost 2 bases, J lost 3 bases, and 5 bases stayed unmatched. Germline V lookup: CDR1 MNHNS, CDR2 SASEGT. CDR3 length: 15 amino acids. Only in-frame clones appear in the TCRdb table, and some are missing; sequencing was by immunoSEQ multiplex PCR. The sample holds under 150,000 clones, under 95% seen once. The sequenced sample was peripheral blood, obtained on day 0 of AZD1222 vaccination. This TCR was sampled from an adult in good health. This chain joins TRBV6-1 and TRBJ2-7; TRBD1 matches 9 bases. The CDR3 loop is CASSEQGTGSYEQYF. Here the CDR3 DNA reads TGTGCCAGCAGTGAACAGGGGACAGGGAGCTACGAGCAGTACTTC.